This T cell receptor beta chain is from a study of blood T cell repertoires in COVID-19. Overall study: T cells, B-cell-depleted T cells, or PBMCs provided the cDNA or gDNA that served as material.

This CDR3 is built from 15 residues. The ends lost 1 base at V and 0 bases at J; junction bases unmatched: 1. Germline V gives CDR1 LGHNA, CDR2 YNFKEQ. In the original workflow: Counts of nucleated cells, estimated from reference gene primer amplification, were obtained. The data were produced by immunoSEQ multiplex PCR, yet TCRdb's version contains in-frame clones alone and is incomplete. V and J calls and clone size are those listed in that table; D and trimming were worked out from the DNA. The table includes more than 150,000 clones, about 86% detected once. The sequenced sample was peripheral blood. The chain has TRBV4-2 and TRBJ2-7, with 9 nucleotides matching TRBD1. The sequence was obtained from a man between 25 and 39 years old with active or convalescent COVID-19. CDR3 sequence: CASSQGTGASYEQYV. Here the CDR3 DNA reads TGTGCCAGCAGCCAAGGGACAGGGGCCTCCTACGAGCAGTACGTC.